The 5 T cell receptor beta chains presented below share a single source sample, sequenced in a study of blood T cell repertoires in COVID-19. Here immunoSEQ multiplex PCR was the method, and the copy in TCRdb shows in-frame clones only, minus some. Of approximately 190,000 clones detected, around 86% appear once; the ten largest clones hold about 6.5%. The sample taken for sequencing was peripheral blood. These receptors all stem from a woman aged 35 to 49 with acute or convalescent COVID-19.

The chain carries TRBV19 and TRBJ1-5, with TRBD1 matching 7 bases. Germline loops: CDR1 LNHDA, CDR2 SQIVND (reference sequence). J lost 2 bases, V lost 6 bases, and 7 bases had no gene match. There are 15 residues in the CDR3. CDR3 residues: CASRQGGRGNQPQHF. CDR3 nucleotides: TGTGCCAGTAGGCAGGGGGGTAGAGGCAATCAGCCCCAGCATTTT.

This clone has only a few counts. This sequence joins TRBV28 and TRBJ1-4; D is uncertain. V gave up 6 bases and J gave up 5 bases, with 10 bases separating them. The germline V gene has CDR1 MDHEN and CDR2 SYDVKM. The CDR3 is 13 residues long. CDR3 residues: CASSLPHNEKLFF. As DNA, the CDR3 is TGTGCCAGCAGCCTCCCACACAATGAAAAACTGTTTTTT.

The rearrangement links TRBV6-5 to TRBJ1-2, with unresolved D. CDR1 MNHEY and CDR2 SVGAGI come from the germline V gene. V dropped 7 bases and J dropped 2 bases, with 14 bases sitting between them. The CDR3 is 14 residues long. The DNA for the CDR3 is TGTGCCAGCATAGACCCGGGGAACAACTATGGCTACACCTTC. The encoded protein is CASIDPGNNYGYTF.

The chain couples TRBV13 to TRBJ1-3; D may be TRBD1 (5 bases). Trimming shortened V by 3 bases and J by 0 bases, and 6 bases separated the two germline ends. Per germline, CDR1 PRHDT and CDR2 FYEKMQ (reference sequence). There are 14 residues in the CDR3. The CDR3 region is CASSFRASGNTIYF. CDR3 nucleotides: TGTGCCAGCAGCTTCAGGGCCTCTGGAAACACCATATATTTT.

For the CDR3, the DNA is TGTGCCAGCAGTTTCAGACCCACTAGGAACGAGCAGTACTTC. It is translated as CASSFRPTRNEQYF. The rearrangement joins TRBV27 to TRBJ2-7; D perhaps matches TRBD2 (5 bases). CDR1 and CDR2 (germline): MNHEY, SMNVEV (reference sequence). V was trimmed by 3 bases and J by 5 bases, leaving 14 bases between them. The CDR3 runs 14 residues.